This T cell receptor (beta chain) came from a study of vaccination and CD4 T cells after COVID-19. Study-level background: Convalescent individuals numbered four females and six males, two being Hispanic. Overlapping spike pools from SARS-CoV-2 and HCoV-NL63, HCoV-OC43 and HCoV-229E served as culture stimuli.

At the Johns Hopkins FTIC core, DNA taken from cultured CD4+ T cells was sequenced by way of the Oncomine TCR Beta short-read assay. TCRdb re-analysed the PCR reads in MiXCR, keeping a single row per CDR3 protein. This sample carries 5,000 to 6,000 distinct CDR3 sequences, about two fifths of them seen once, and the ten largest clones take over 40%. The treatment was: 10-day PBMC culture with coronavirus spike peptide pools or control peptides (ViraFEST assay). The unexposed donor's CD4+ T cells were collected before the COVID-19 pandemic (2011-2018). ViraFEST enlarged antigen-specific T cell populations with peptide pools and afterwards sequenced TCRs. There are a few counts of this clonotype. Antigen specificity is unknown. Per the germline V gene, CDR1 is DFQATT and CDR2 is SNEGSKA (reference sequence). The CDR3 runs to 15 residues. After removal of 0 bases from V and 5 bases from J, the junction contained 4 bases not matched to a gene.

Study-wide results and limits: A median of around 90% of reactive clones, in convalescent patients, became evident only post-vaccination.

The receptor comes from a human donor in good health. Specimen: CD4+ T cells from blood, cultured in vitro. The V call is TRBV20-1, the J call TRBJ1-2; 12 nucleotides match TRBD1. In DNA, the CDR3 is TGCAGTGCTAGAGAGAGGGGACAGGGGGCGTATGGCTACACCTTC. Protein sequence: CSARERGQGAYGYTF.